The present T cell receptor (beta chain) was sequenced within a study of PD-1 blockade in classical Hodgkin lymphoma. Time point: newly diagnosed, previously untreated cHL patient sample. Purified CD4+ T cells were obtained from thawed PBMCs through magnetic negative selection. Comparison relied on PBMCs that came from newly diagnosed, untreated classical Hodgkin lymphoma. Points from the study as a whole: Possible causes of repertoire differences, disease activity or prior therapy, remain undefined. Newly diagnosed patients had baseline TCR diversity that was reportedly lower than that of healthy donors.

The CDR3 runs 13 residues. Germline assignment: CDR1 SQVTM and CDR2 ANQGSEA. V shed 7 bases and J shed 1 base, with 13 bases lying between them. Concerning this clone: Its antigen is unidentified.

The table came from immunoSEQ multiplex PCR; TCRdb's copy has only in-frame clones and leaves some out. Of approximately 20,000 clones detected, approximately 92% appear once; the ten largest clones hold over 0.2%. The clonotype comes from a human donor with classical Hodgkin lymphoma. The chain joins TRBV29-1 to TRBJ1-1; no clear D gene. Sequenced material: CD4+ T cells from blood. This CDR3 reads CSGVPPANTEAFF. The CDR3 DNA reads TGCAGCGGTGTTCCGCCGGCGAACACTGAAGCTTTCTTT.